The T cell receptor (beta chain) under discussion was sequenced for a study of blood T cells in healthy people across ages. For the second PCR, which ran for roughly 6 to 12 cycles, a sample-barcoded 5' primer and a J-beta primer mix were used. TCRdb redid the calling of the 5' RACE reads with MiXCR, one entry per CDR3 protein. Of about 570,000 distinct CDR3 sequences listed, about 29% are singletons. Germline V gene data show CDR1 as MNHNS and CDR2 as SASEGT. The CDR3 runs 16 residues. The study, taken as a whole, reports: Compared with aged donors, long-lived donors showed fewer expanded clones, suggesting selection.

There were healthy Caucasian individuals from Russia, aged roughly 6 to 100, serving as donors. Per sample, no less than 6 micrograms of total RNA were extracted. On this clonotype itself: What it binds is unknown. One end of the junction fails to match germline, which may point to a read error.

The data were also submitted as part of a second study, on T cells of mothers and their children. As that study records: Related mother-child pairs shared marginally more repertoire than unrelated pairs, though not significantly.

The receptor's source is a boy between 2 and 10 years old in good health. The sequenced sample was blood. The chain is built from TRBV6-1 and TRBJ2-7, with 12 bases matching TRBD2. CDR3 sequence (DNA): TGTGCCAGCAGTGATAACAGACTAGCGGGAGTGAAAGAGCGGTACTTC. Its protein is CASSDNRLAGVKERYF.